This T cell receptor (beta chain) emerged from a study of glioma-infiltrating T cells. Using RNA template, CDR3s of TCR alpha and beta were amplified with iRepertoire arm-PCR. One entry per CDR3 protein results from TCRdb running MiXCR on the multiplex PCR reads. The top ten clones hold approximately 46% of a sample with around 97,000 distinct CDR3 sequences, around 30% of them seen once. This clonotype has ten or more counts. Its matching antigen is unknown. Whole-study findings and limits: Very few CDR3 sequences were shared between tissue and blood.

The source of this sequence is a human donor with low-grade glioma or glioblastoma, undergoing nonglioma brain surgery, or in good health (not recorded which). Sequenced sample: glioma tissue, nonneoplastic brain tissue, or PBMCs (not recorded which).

This CDR3 is CASSQNEAGGYYF. As DNA, the CDR3 is TGCGCCAGCAGCCAGAATGAGGCAGGGGGGTACTATTTT. The chain uses TRBV4-3 and TRBJ2-3; a possible D gene is TRBD1 (7 bases). The V end was cut by 3 bases, the J end by 15 bases, with 19 bases between. The germline CDR1 and CDR2 sequences are LGHNA and YSLEER. CDR3 length: 13 residues.